The T cell receptor (beta chain) described here comes from a study of blood T cell repertoires in COVID-19. Methods used by the authors: Nucleated cell number was recorded as an estimate derived from reference gene primer amplification. Some clones are missing from TCRdb's copy, which holds only in-frame ones; the method was immunoSEQ multiplex PCR. The V and J calls and clone size come from that table; D and trimming were worked out from the DNA. The table records 95,000 to 150,000 clones, around 80% of them present only once. Trimming took off 1 base at V and 0 bases at J, with 15 bases between the two ends. CDR3 size: 18 residues. Looked up from germline, CDR1 is KGHSH and CDR2 is LQKENI.

Sequencing used peripheral blood. V usage is TRBV18 and J usage is TRBJ1-4; D perhaps matches TRBD1 (6 bases). The receptor comes from a man aged 60-69 years with active or convalescent COVID-19. The CDR3 loop is CASSPLSGAPATNEKLFF. Written as DNA, the CDR3 is TGTGCCAGCTCACCACTTTCAGGGGCCCCAGCAACTAATGAAAAACTGTTTTTT.